These T cell receptor beta chains were read from a single sample in a study of T cells expressing NK-cell markers. TCRdb re-called the 5' RACE reads and shows each CDR3 protein once, DNA omitted. This sample's clone table lists 500,000 or so distinct CDR3 sequences. Sequencing used blood T cells: a sorted CD56 or NKG2C T cell subset, CD4+ or CD8+ T cells, or bulk PBMC T cells (not recorded which). The source is a young man in good health. Both conserved end residues are part of each CDR3.

j_call v_call cdr3_aa
TRBJ2-3 TRBV6-4 CASSDSRRESNTQYF
TRBJ2-5 TRBV7-2 CASSLDWGPETQYF
TRBJ2-3 TRBV6-1 CASSQGLAGDKDTQYF
TRBJ2-7 TRBV11-2 CASSSTRQGKTYEQYF
TRBJ1-2 TRBV6-1 CASKKPGQADGYTF
TRBJ2-2 TRBV29-1 CSGGLPNTGELFF
TRBJ2-1 TRBV5-1 CASSLVVAGGGNEQFF
TRBJ2-2 TRBV20-1 CSAPEENTGELFF
TRBJ2-7 TRBV4-1 CASSLSGSSSYEQYF
TRBJ2-7 TRBV6-1 CASSEDGAGVLNEQYF
TRBJ2-1 TRBV7-2 CASLAVAGVNEQFF
TRBJ2-7 TRBV18 CASSDRGGLNEQYF
TRBJ2-1 TRBV10-3 CAIKGDRNNEQFF
TRBJ2-7 TRBV12-3/TRBV12-4 CATSTQSGYEQYF
TRBJ2-5 TRBV19 CASGGSQETQYF